The 8 T cell receptor beta chains reported below all come from one sample, sequenced in a study of cytomegalovirus exposure and HLA in healthy donors. Primers for the PCR totalled 60 Vbeta and 13 Jbeta. Measured with immunoSEQ multiplex PCR; TCRdb has only the in-frame clones, and not every one. Counted here are around 170,000 clones, 75% to 90% occurring once; the ten biggest clones make up approximately 6.3%. The sequencing sample was made of PBMCs. These receptors all come from a middle-aged man in good health and CMV-seropositive.

The chain joins TRBV25-1 to TRBJ1-2; possibly TRBD1 for D (6 bases). Deletions cut 6 bases from V and 1 base from J, with 15 bases between. Germline values: CDR1 MGHDK, CDR2 SYGVNS. This CDR3 comprises 15 residues. CDR3 residues: CASSNREGGNYGYTF. The CDR3 DNA reads as TGTGCCAGCAGCAACAGGGAGGGGGGTAACTATGGCTACACCTTC.

The chain links TRBV5-4 to TRBJ2-5; 9 bases are a match to TRBD2. The CDR3 is 16 residues long. In germline, CDR1 is SGHNT, CDR2 YYREEE (reference sequence). V lost 1 base to trimming and J lost 3 bases; unmatched junction nucleotides: 7. The CDR3 loop reads CASSLPLSGGEETQYF. In DNA form, the CDR3 reads TGTGCCAGCAGCTTGCCCCTTAGCGGGGGAGAAGAGACCCAGTACTTC.

The chain is built from TRBV6-1 and TRBJ1-5; possibly TRBD1 for D (5 bases). Trimming removed 0 bases at V and 4 bases at J, with 10 bases between. The CDR3 is made up of 15 amino acids. Germline CDR1 and CDR2: MNHNS and SASEGT. In nucleotides, the CDR3 is TGTGCCAGCAGTGAAGCGGGGGGAAAGAATCAGCCCCAGCATTTT. This gives the protein CASSEAGGKNQPQHF.

The V gene is TRBV6-5, the J gene TRBJ2-7, with D perhaps TRBD2 (5 bases). Germline V gene data show CDR1 as MNHEY and CDR2 as SVGAGI. The V gene lost 0 bases and the J gene lost 4 bases, with 7 bases spanning the gap. There are 13 residues in the CDR3. This chain's CDR3 is CASSYSGRYEQYF. In DNA form, the CDR3 reads TGTGCCAGCAGTTACTCTGGGAGATACGAGCAGTACTTC.

This sequence joins TRBV19 and TRBJ1-1, with unresolved D. Germline lookup yields CDR1 LNHDA and CDR2 SQIVND (reference sequence). Trimming pared 3 bases from V and 7 bases from J, leaving 9 bases between. CDR3 length: 12 residues. In DNA, the CDR3 is TGTGCCAGTAGTATGCGAGGGCTTGAAGCTTTCTTT. Amino acid sequence: CASSMRGLEAFF.

The chain recombines TRBV7-2 with TRBJ2-5; D ambiguous. The J call may be incorrect, as the DNA end agrees better with TRBJ2-7. The germline CDR1 and CDR2 sequences are SGHTA and FQGNSA. The CDR3 sequence is 16 residues long. The CDR3 loop is CASSLGAGQSSYEQYF. The CDR3 DNA is TGTGCCAGCAGCTTAGGGGCAGGCCAGAGCTCCTACGAGCAGTACTTC.

The V call is TRBV4-3, the J call TRBJ2-3; 9 bases match TRBD2. The J segment lost 4 bases and the V segment lost 4 bases, leaving 9 bases of the junction unmatched. The germline V gene encodes CDR1 LGHNA and CDR2 YSLEER. This CDR3 has 16 residues. CDR3 bases: TGCGCCAGCAGCCCCAATCCGGGACTAGCCGCAGATACGCAGTATTTT. The encoded protein is CASSPNPGLAADTQYF.

This chain links TRBV19 with TRBJ2-5; 10 bases match TRBD1. The J segment lost 3 bases and the V segment lost 4 bases, leaving 5 bases of the junction unmatched. There are 15 residues in the CDR3. CDR1 is LNHDA and CDR2 is SQIVND in the germline V gene (reference sequence). DNA for the CDR3: TGTGCCAGTAGTACCGACAGGGGGCGGAAAGAGACCCAGTACTTC. It codes for CASSTDRGRKETQYF.